This T cell receptor (beta chain) is from a study of blood T cell repertoires in COVID-19. Across the study: Donors in the United States, Italy and Spain gave samples during acute or convalescent COVID-19.

In Seattle, patients joined the study during active infection and were tracked longitudinally. The V and J ends lost 5 bases and 4 bases, in that order; junction bases with no gene match: 8. CDR1 is MNHEY and CDR2 is SMNVEV in the germline V gene (reference sequence). This CDR3 comprises 16 residues. In the authors' workflow: From reference gene primer amplification, estimates of nucleated cell counts were derived. Produced via immunoSEQ multiplex PCR; TCRdb's table is partial and in-frame only. The DNA gave D and trimming, while V, J and clone size come from that table. The sample contains about 300,000 clones, around 92% of which appear only once.

The gene calls are TRBV27 and TRBJ2-5, with TRBD2 matching over 12 bases. The sequence was obtained from a woman under 40 with COVID-19, enrolled during active disease. The sequencing sample was made of peripheral blood. In nucleotides, the CDR3 is TGTGCCAGCAGTCCCCTTTGGACTAGCGGGGTAGAGACCCAGTACTTC. Translation: CASSPLWTSGVETQYF.